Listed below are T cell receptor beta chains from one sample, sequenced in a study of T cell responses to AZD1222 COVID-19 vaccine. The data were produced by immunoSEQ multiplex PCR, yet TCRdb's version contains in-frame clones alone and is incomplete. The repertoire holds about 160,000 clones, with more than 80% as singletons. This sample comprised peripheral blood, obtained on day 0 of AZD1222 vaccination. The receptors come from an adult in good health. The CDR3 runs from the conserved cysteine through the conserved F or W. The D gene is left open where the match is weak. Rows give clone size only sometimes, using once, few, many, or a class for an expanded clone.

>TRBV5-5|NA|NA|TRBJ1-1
TGTGCCAGCAGCTTGGCCGGGACAACAAACAGGGACACTGAAGCTTTCTTT
CASSLAGTTNRDTEAFF
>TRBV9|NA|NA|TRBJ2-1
TGTGCCAGCAGCGTAGGGAATTGGGAGATGGATGAGCAGTTCTTC
CASSVGNWEMDEQFF
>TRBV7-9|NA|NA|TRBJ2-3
TGTGCCAGCAGCTTAGTAGACCGGATAGCAAACACAGATACGCAGTATTTT
CASSLVDRIANTDTQYF
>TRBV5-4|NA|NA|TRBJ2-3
TGTGCCAGCAGCTTTGCCGGCCCGGGGGCAGATACGCAGTATTTT
CASSFAGPGADTQYF
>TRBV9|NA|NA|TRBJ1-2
TGTGCCAGCAGCGTAGCCCCCGAGGGGAGAGGTAACTATGGCTACACCTTC
CASSVAPEGRGNYGYTF
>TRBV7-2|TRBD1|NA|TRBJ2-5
TGTGCCAGCAGCAAACAGGGGTGGTCAGAGACCCAGTACTTC
CASSKQGWSETQYF
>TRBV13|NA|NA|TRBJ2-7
TGTGCCAGCAGCCCGGGCCCCAACGCCTACGAGCAGTACTTC
CASSPGPNAYEQYF
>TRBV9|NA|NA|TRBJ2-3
TGTGCCAGCAGCGTAGCGGCCAGGGCAACAGATACGCAGTATTTT
CASSVAARATDTQYF
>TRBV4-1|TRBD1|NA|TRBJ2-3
TGCGCCAGCAGCCAAACCGGGACAGGGGTCTTCACAGATACGCAGTATTTT
CASSQTGTGVFTDTQYF
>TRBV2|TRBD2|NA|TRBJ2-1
TGTGCCAGCAGTGTGTCCGGGACTAGTCTGGACAATGAGCAGTTCTTC
CASSVSGTSLDNEQFF
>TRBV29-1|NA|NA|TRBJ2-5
TGCAGCGTTTTGTCGAGCCTTACGGAGACCCAGTACTTC
CSVLSSLTETQYF
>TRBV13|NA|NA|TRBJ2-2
TGTGCCAGCAGCAGCCCGCGTCGGGCGCCGAGGAGTTCGAACACCGGGGAGCTGTTTTTT
CASSSPRRAPRSSNTGELFF
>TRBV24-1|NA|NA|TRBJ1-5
TGTGCCACCAGTGCCCAGGGGAGCAATCAGCCCCAGCATTTT
CATSAQGSNQPQHF
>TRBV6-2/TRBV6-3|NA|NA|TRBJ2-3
TGTGCCAGCAGTCGGCAGGGTTCTGGCACAGATACGCAGTATTTT
CASSRQGSGTDTQYF
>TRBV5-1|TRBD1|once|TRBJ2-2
TGCGCCAGCAGCCCAGGGACAGGGCAAACCGGGGAGCTGTTTTTT
CASSPGTGQTGELFF
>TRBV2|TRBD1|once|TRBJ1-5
TGTGCCAGCGGGACAGTTAATAATCAGCCCCAGCATTTT
CASGTVNNQPQHF
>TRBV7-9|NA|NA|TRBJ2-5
TGTGCCAGCAGCTTAGTCAGGGAAGAGACCCAGTACTTC
CASSLVREETQYF
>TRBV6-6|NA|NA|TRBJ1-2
TGTGCCAGCAGTTACCCTACAAGGAAAGACTATGGCTACACCTTC
CASSYPTRKDYGYTF
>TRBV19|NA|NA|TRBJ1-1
TGTGCCAGTCAGAGGGAGAACACTGAAGCTTTCTTT
CASQRENTEAFF
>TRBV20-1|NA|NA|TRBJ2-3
TGCAGTGCTAGTCATTTGCCGGGGGGCACAGATACGCAGTATTTT
CSASHLPGGTDTQYF
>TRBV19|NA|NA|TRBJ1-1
TGTGCCAGTAGTATTACCCACCGGACAGCTGAAGCTTTCTTT
CASSITHRTAEAFF
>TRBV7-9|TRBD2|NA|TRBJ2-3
TGTGCCAGCAGCTTAGGACTAGCGGTCACAGATACGCAGTATTTT
CASSLGLAVTDTQYF
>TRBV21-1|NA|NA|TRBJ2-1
TGTGCCAGCAGCAGGAGACCCGGGACTAGCGGGGGGCCAATTTCCTACAATGAGCAGTTCTTC
CASSRRPGTSGGPISYNEQFF
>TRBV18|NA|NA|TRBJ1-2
TGTGCCAGCTCACCAGCGCCCAGGGGAGCCTATGGCTACACCTTC
CASSPAPRGAYGYTF
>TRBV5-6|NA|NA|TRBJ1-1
TGTGCCAGCAGCTTTGGGGGGTGGAACACTGAAGCTTTCTTT
CASSFGGWNTEAFF
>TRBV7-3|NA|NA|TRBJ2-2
TGTGCCAGCAGCTTAGACGCTCGAACCGGGGAGCTGTTTTTT
CASSLDARTGELFF
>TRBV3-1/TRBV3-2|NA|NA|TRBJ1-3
TGTGCCAGCAGCCAACATTCCTCTGGAAACACCATATATTTT
CASSQHSSGNTIYF
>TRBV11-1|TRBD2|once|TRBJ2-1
TGTGCCAGCAGCTCCGGACTAGCGGACTACAATGAGCAGTTCTTC
CASSSGLADYNEQFF
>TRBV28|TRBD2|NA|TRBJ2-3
TGTGCCAGCAGTTTGACTAGCGGGGGGCTTAGCACAGATACGCAGTATTTT
CASSLTSGGLSTDTQYF
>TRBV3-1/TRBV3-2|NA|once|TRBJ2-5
TGTGCCAGCAGCCCGGGGACGAGGGAGACCCAGTACTTC
CASSPGTRETQYF